The 31 T cell receptor delta chains given below trace back to one sample, sequenced in a study of DNA immune sequencing with unique molecular identifiers. Primers for all 8 TRDV and 4 TRDJ genes amplified genomic DNA in 32-plex. The library had 12-nucleotide UMIs introduced over about 3 barcoding cycles, then a second adapter PCR. TCRdb ran CATT on the multiplex PCR reads. The sample holds about 2,500 delta-chain clones, roughly 8.9% seen once. Input material: gamma-delta T cells enriched from blood buffy coat, or unenriched PBMCs (not recorded which). These TCRs come from a human donor in good health.

The table lists this clone with a few counts. The protein in TCRdb stems from a much larger clone and differs at residue 12 from this DNA's translation, likely a read error; here the protein is translated from the DNA. V is TRDV2 and J is TRDJ1; TRDD2 matches at 8 bases. The V segment lost 0 bases and the J segment 0 bases; nucleotides outside the gene matches: 11. The CDR3 is 18 residues long. Germline V gives CDR1 GEAIGNYY, CDR2 EKD. The DNA of the CDR3 is TGTGCCTGTGACACCGTGGGGACTTCCTACCCGAACACCGATAAACTCATCTTT. The encoded protein is CACDTVGTSYPNTDKLIF.

This clone was seen a handful of times. The translation of this DNA and the TCRdb protein of a much larger clone differ at residue 5, probably owing to a read error; the protein shown here is translated from the DNA. This sequence joins TRDV2 and TRDJ3; 13 positions agree with TRDD3. Germline trimming cut 1 base from V and 0 bases from J; bases unmatched to any gene: 5. CDR3 length: 20 amino acids. CDR1 is GEAIGNYY and CDR2 is EKD in the germline V gene. The chain's CDR3 is CACDTVLGDTRSWDTRQMFF. The DNA for the CDR3 is TGTGCCTGTGACACAGTACTGGGGGATACGCGCTCCTGGGACACCCGACAGATGTTTTTC.

Comment on this clone: A read error is likely here: a far larger clone is one base away. This sample includes further DNA sequences coding for the same CDR3. V gene TRDV2 combines with J gene TRDJ1, with TRDD3 identical over 8 bases. Germline CDR1 GEAIGNYY, CDR2 EKD. This CDR3 comprises 20 residues. The CDR3 coding sequence is TGTGCCTGCGACACCCTGAGGGTTTCTGGGGGACACGAGTACACCGATAAACTCATCTTT. It encodes CACDTLRVSGGHEYTDKLIF.

A few counts support this clone. TCRdb assigns this DNA the protein of a much larger clone, which departs from its translation at residue 3; this likely reflects a read error, and the protein shown comes from translating the DNA. The V and J genes are TRDV2 and TRDJ3; D is perhaps TRDD3 (5 bases). CDR1 and CDR2 from the germline V gene are GEAIGNYY and EKD. The CDR3 contains 19 residues. The DNA for the CDR3 is TGTGCCTATGACACGGGGGGGCTACGGAGCTCCTGGGACACCCGACAGATGTTTTTC. As protein: CAYDTGGLRSSWDTRQMFF.

This clone was detected a few times. This rearrangement joins TRDV2 to TRDJ1; D is perhaps TRDD3 (5 bases). Trimming pared 0 bases from V and 1 base from J, leaving 8 bases between. Germline-derived CDR1 and CDR2 are GEAIGNYY and EKD. This CDR3 comprises 14 residues. For the CDR3, the DNA is TGTGCCTGTGACACCCTGGGAGGCACCGATAAACTCATCTTT. Its protein is CACDTLGGTDKLIF.

This clone has ten or more counts. V is TRDV2 and J is TRDJ1, with 7 bases identical to TRDD3. The CDR3 contains 15 residues. Germline trimming cut 2 bases from V and 8 bases from J; bases unmatched to any gene: 13. Looked up from germline, CDR1 is GEAIGNYY and CDR2 is EKD. Here the CDR3 reads CACDRLGLRLGKLIF. The CDR3 bases are TGTGCCTGTGACAGACTGGGGCTCCGTCTGGGGAAACTCATCTTT.

This clone was found many times. The chain has TRAV29/DV5 and TRDJ1; 13 nucleotides match TRDD3. The germline V gene has CDR1 NSMFDY and CDR2 ISSIKDK. V was pared by 2 bases and J by 2 bases, with 24 bases of the junction left unmatched. This CDR3 is built from 22 residues. The CDR3 loop reads CAARSSAFLRNWGIRETDKLIF. CDR3 nucleotides: TGTGCAGCAAGGTCTTCGGCCTTCCTACGAAACTGGGGGATACGCGAGACCGATAAACTCATCTTT. The variable domain in full, completed from reference TRAV29/DV5 and TRDJ1, reads DQQVKQNSPSLSVQEGRISILNCDYTNSMFDYFLWYKKYPAEGPTFLISISSIKDKNEDGRFTVFLNKSAKHLSLHIVPSQPGDSAVYFCAARSSAFLRNWGIRETDKLIFGKGTRVTVEP.

This clone was counted at least ten times. The V call is TRDV2, the J call TRDJ1, with D hard to call. Trimming pared 1 base from V and 0 bases from J, leaving 8 bases between. CDR1 GEAIGNYY and CDR2 EKD come from the germline V gene. This CDR3 is 14 amino acids long. The DNA for the CDR3 is TGTGCCTGTGACACAGGCCGGTACACCGATAAACTCATCTTT. Translated: CACDTGRYTDKLIF.

This clone has a handful of counts. The rearrangement uses TRAV29/DV5 and TRDJ1; 11 nucleotides align to TRDD3. The V gene's germline CDR1 is NSMFDY and CDR2 ISSIKDK. The CDR3 sequence is 17 residues long. V lost 0 bases and J lost 0; bases outside the gene matches: 7. The CDR3 sequence: CAASAWGIRYYTDKLIF. The CDR3 DNA follows: TGTGCAGCAAGCGCGTGGGGGATACGGTATTACACCGATAAACTCATCTTT.

The chain recombines TRDV2 with TRDJ1; D might be TRDD2 (5 bases). V was trimmed by 3 bases and J by 5 bases, leaving 18 bases between them. This CDR3 is built from 15 residues. The V gene's germline CDR1 is GEAIGNYY and CDR2 EKD. Here the CDR3 reads CACDCLLHLGDKLIF. The CDR3 DNA sequence: TGTGCCTGTGACTGCCTACTCCACTTAGGGGATAAACTCATCTTT.

This clone was detected ten times or more. The chain is built from TRDV2 and TRDJ1, with D possibly TRDD3 on 6 matching bases. With 0 bases removed from V and 1 base from J, the gap between germline ends came to 8 bases. This CDR3 has 14 amino acids. CDR1 is GEAIGNYY and CDR2 is EKD in the germline V gene. As DNA, the CDR3 is TGTGCCTGTGACACCCTGGGGACCACCGATAAACTCATCTTT. Residues: CACDTLGTTDKLIF.

This clone was picked up a small number of times. TCRdb's entry gives the protein of a much larger clone, which mismatches this DNA's translation at residue 3, likely from a read error; the protein reported here is translated from the DNA. V is TRDV2 and J is TRDJ1; 11 bases map to TRDD3. Germline-derived CDR1 and CDR2 are GEAIGNYY and EKD. The length of the CDR3 is 18 residues. In DNA form, the CDR3 reads TGTGCCCGTGACACCGTAACCACACTGGGGGATAATGGCGATAAACTCATCTTT. This sequence encodes CARDTVTTLGDNGDKLIF.

This clone was recorded many times. The protein held in TCRdb is that of a much larger clone and does not match this DNA's translation at residue 10, likely because of a read error; the protein shown is translated from the DNA. The genes are TRDV2 and TRDJ1; 11 positions agree with TRDD3. The trim removed 5 bases at V and 4 bases at J, leaving 8 bases unmatched. CDR3 length: 15 amino acids. Germline CDR1 and CDR2: GEAIGNYY and EKD. CDR3 bases: TGTGCCTGTGCCCAACTGGGGGATAGGAACGATAAACTCATCTTT. This gives the protein CACAQLGDRNDKLIF.

This clone was seen ten or more times. The translation of this DNA and the TCRdb protein of a much larger clone differ at residue 9, probably owing to a read error; the protein shown here is translated from the DNA. J is TRDJ1 and V is TRDV2, with 11 bases identical to TRDD3. Germline lookup yields CDR1 GEAIGNYY and CDR2 EKD. J was trimmed by 4 bases and V by 5 bases; bases with no gene match: 8. The CDR3 is 15 amino acids. The CDR3 reads CACAQLGDMDDKLIF. The CDR3 DNA follows: TGTGCCTGTGCCCAACTGGGGGATATGGACGATAAACTCATCTTT.

As to this clone: A far larger clone is off by one base, so a read error is likely. The V call is TRDV2, the J call TRDJ1, with TRDD3 identical over 9 bases. CDR1 is GEAIGNYY, CDR2 EKD, per germline. The CDR3 extends over 19 amino acids. The CDR3 protein is CSCDTLSLLGEEYTDKLIF. CDR3 nucleotide sequence: TGTTCCTGTGACACCTTGTCTTTACTGGGGGAAGAGTACACCGATAAACTCATCTTT.

This clone appeared a few times. TCRdb pairs this DNA with a much larger clone's protein that differs at residue 7, likely a read error; the protein shown was translated from the DNA. The chain has TRDV2 and TRDJ1, with TRDD3 matching 7 bases. From germline, CDR1 is GEAIGNYY and CDR2 EKD. V trimming: 3 bases; J trimming: 4 bases; junction bases outside the gene matches: 16. The CDR3 spans 17 residues. CDR3 DNA: TGTGCCTGTGACGGCGTTATTGGGGGACCAGAGGGCGATAAACTCATCTTT. It translates to CACDGVIGGPEGDKLIF.

This clone came up many times. This chain links TRDV2 with TRDJ1; D is perhaps TRDD3 (5 bases). CDR3 length: 14 amino acids. The germline V gene encodes CDR1 GEAIGNYY and CDR2 EKD. The germline V and J ends were trimmed by 1 base and 0 bases, with 8 bases remaining between them. This CDR3 reads CACDTLLDTDKLIF. As DNA, the CDR3 is TGTGCCTGTGACACGTTACTGGACACCGATAAACTCATCTTT.

This clone showed up just a few times. This likely reflects a read error, since a far larger clone is one base away. At the DNA level, this CDR3 is encoded by other sequences in the same sample as well. V gene TRDV2 combines with J gene TRDJ3; 7 bases match TRDD3. Germline V gives CDR1 GEAIGNYY, CDR2 EKD. The CDR3 length is 22 residues. CDR3 nucleotides: TGTGCCTGTGACCCAACCGGGGTTGGGGGACCCGAGAGCTCCTGGGACACCCGACAAATGTTTTTC. Its protein is CACDPTGVGGPESSWDTRQMFF.

The sample holds a few counts of this clone. A far larger clone is a single base away, which makes a read error likely. Other nucleotide sequences in the sample specify the same CDR3. This sequence joins TRDV2 and TRDJ1; a weak D match, TRDD3 (5 bases). The CDR3 is 15 amino acids. Germline V gene sequence: CDR1 GEAIGNYY, CDR2 EKD. The V end lost 3 bases, the J end lost 0 bases, and 13 bases lay between the germline ends. The CDR3 DNA follows: TGTGCCTGTGACCTATTGGGGACAGACACCGATAAACTCATCTTT. It yields the protein CACDLLGTDTDKLIF.

This clone was counted only a few times. This likely reflects a read error, since a far larger clone is one base away. At the DNA level, this CDR3 is encoded by other sequences in the same sample as well. The gene calls are TRDV2 and TRDJ1, with D unresolved. This CDR3 contains 14 residues. Germline CDR1 reads GEAIGNYY; CDR2 reads EKD. The CDR3: CACDTVALPDKLIF. The DNA for the CDR3 is TGTGCCTGCGACACCGTCGCGCTACCCGATAAACTCATCTTT.

This clone was seen only a few times. The TCRdb protein comes from a much larger clone and disagrees with this DNA's translation at residue 6, likely due to a read error; the protein given here is derived from the DNA. This chain uses TRDV2 with TRDJ1; 11 bases align to TRDD3. This CDR3 is built from 17 residues. Germline V gives CDR1 GEAIGNYY, CDR2 EKD. V lost 0 bases and J lost 2; bases outside the gene matches: 7. CDR3 nucleotide sequence: TGTGCCTGTGACACCATTGGGGGATACGCTGGGACCGATAAACTCATCTTT. Translated: CACDTIGGYAGTDKLIF.

This clone came up a few times. This DNA's translation and the protein TCRdb lists, from a much larger clone, do not match at residue 9, likely due to a read error; the protein shown is translated from the DNA. The chain joins TRDV2 to TRDJ3; D might be TRDD3 (5 bases). Trimming removed 0 bases from V and 0 bases from J, with 17 bases in between. The CDR3 sequence is 20 residues long. Germline CDR1 reads GEAIGNYY; CDR2 reads EKD. CDR3 region: CACDTLGTSNGSWDTRQMFF. The CDR3 nucleotides read TGTGCCTGTGACACCTTGGGGACCTCGAACGGCTCCTGGGACACCCGACAGATGTTTTTC.

This clone has just a few counts. This sequence is one base from a far larger clone and is likely a read error. Other DNA sequences in this sample translate to the same CDR3. CDR3 sequence reads: CACDTLRVSGGHEYTDKLIF. The CDR3 DNA sequence: TGTGCCTGTGACACCCTAAGGGTTTCTGGGGGACACGAGTACACCGATAAACTCATCTTT. The chain employs TRDV2 and TRDJ1; 8 nucleotides line up with TRDD3. Per the germline V gene, CDR1 is GEAIGNYY and CDR2 is EKD. The CDR3 consists of 20 residues. Trimming cost V 0 bases and J 0 bases; bases outside gene matches: 17.

CDR3 protein: CAASAVLPTYWGSPADKLIF. Written as DNA, the CDR3 is TGTGCAGCAAGCGCGGTGCTTCCAACTTACTGGGGATCCCCGGCCGATAAACTCATCTTT. V usage is TRAV29/DV5 and J usage is TRDJ1; 7 bases are a match to TRDD3. TCRdb carries no J gene annotation; the J gene was assigned here by matching the DNA with germline. The junction had 23 bases not matched to a gene; V was cut back by 0 bases and J by 3 bases. The CDR3 consists of 20 residues. The germline CDR1 and CDR2 sequences are NSMFDY and ISSIKDK.

Note on this clone: This likely came from a read error, as a far larger clone is one base away. Other DNA sequences in the sample encode the same CDR3. This rearrangement joins TRDV2 to TRDJ1; TRDD3 matches at 8 bases. The CDR3 spans 17 residues. The germline gives CDR1 GEAIGNYY, CDR2 EKD. J gave up 0 bases and V 1 base, and 9 bases lay outside the gene matches. CDR3 protein: CACDTLGDGKYTDKLIF. CDR3 bases: TGTGCCTGTGACACTCTGGGGGACGGAAAGTACACCGATAAACTCATCTTT.

Only a few counts were recorded for this clone. TCRdb has a much larger clone's protein, which differs at residue 11 from the translation of this DNA, likely because of a read error; what is shown is the protein translated from the DNA. The genes are TRDV2 and TRDJ1, with TRDD3 identical over 7 bases. The CDR3 covers 17 residues. J lost 1 base, V lost 0 bases, and 10 bases had no gene match. The germline CDR1 and CDR2 sequences are GEAIGNYY and EKD. CDR3: CACDTLVLGESTDKLIF. CDR3 coding DNA: TGTGCCTGTGACACCCTCGTGTTGGGGGAGAGCACCGATAAACTCATCTTT.

There are a few counts of this clone. The V call is TRDV2, the J call TRDJ3, with 13 bases lining up with TRDD3. Germline V lookup: CDR1 GEAIGNYY, CDR2 EKD. V shed 3 bases and J 2 bases; nucleotides not matched to a gene: 9. This CDR3 region has 20 residues. CDR3 DNA sequence: TGTGCCTGTGACCCCATACTGGGGGATACGCGACCCTGGGACACCCGACAGATGTTTTTC. It specifies CACDPILGDTRPWDTRQMFF.

This clone was seen only a few times. A far larger clone is off by one base, so a read error is likely. Distinct nucleotide sequences in the sample also encode this CDR3. The V gene is TRDV2, the J gene TRDJ3; TRDD3 is a possible D gene (5 bases). Germline CDR1 reads GEAIGNYY; CDR2 reads EKD. Deletions cut 1 base from V and 0 bases from J, with 15 bases between. The CDR3 consists of 19 residues. In DNA form, the CDR3 reads TGTGCCTGTGACACAGGGGGGCTACGGAGCTCCTGGGACACCCGACAGATGTTTTTC. It translates to CACDTGGLRSSWDTRQMFF.

V and J are TRDV1 and TRDJ1; TRDD3 matches 13 bases. The J gene, absent from TCRdb, was called here by matching the DNA to germline. This CDR3 region has 28 residues. The J segment lost 0 bases and the V segment lost 3 bases, leaving 37 bases of the junction unmatched. Looked up from germline, CDR1 is TSWWSYY and CDR2 is QGS. In nucleotides, the CDR3 is TGTGCTCTTGGGGATCCTCCATCTTCCTACGACACGGGCGTCCTGTACTGGGGGATACGTGGGTACACCGATAAACTCATCTTT. It translates to CALGDPPSSYDTGVLYWGIRGYTDKLIF.

By share of the sample, this clone is medium-sized. Other DNA sequences in the sample encode the same CDR3. The rearrangement links TRAV38-2/DV8 to TRDJ3; 8 bases are shared with TRDD3. CDR1 and CDR2 from the germline V gene are TSESDYY and QEAYKQQN. Germline trimming cut 4 bases from V and 1 base from J; bases unmatched to any gene: 7. The CDR3 loop spans 18 amino acids. Here the CDR3 reads CAYRGTGGNSWDTRQMFF. In DNA form, the CDR3 reads TGTGCTTATAGGGGCACTGGGGGGAATTCCTGGGACACCCGACAGATGTTTTTC.

The chain is built from TRAV29/DV5 and TRDJ1; 10 bases are a match to TRDD3. TCRdb leaves out the J gene; it was filled in here by matching the DNA to germline. With V trimmed by 0 bases and J by 0 bases, 11 bases remained unmatched. This CDR3 is built from 18 residues. The V gene's germline CDR1 is NSMFDY and CDR2 ISSIKDK. CDR3 amino acids: CAASAYDWGIPYTDKLIF. The CDR3 nucleotides are TGTGCAGCAAGCGCGTACGACTGGGGGATCCCGTACACCGATAAACTCATCTTT.